This T cell receptor (beta chain) derives from a study of OX40 agonist ivuxolimab in advanced cancers. Study-level background: Dose-escalation patients suffered from hepatocellular carcinoma, melanoma, renal cell or head and neck cancer. Of the participants, approximately 36% had some prior anti-PD-1, anti-PD-L1 or anti-CTLA-4 therapy, which was allowed.

The study, taken as a whole, reports: Fewer expanded clones were found on average in CD4+ than in CD8+ T cells. Some of the lowest clonal expansion was seen in partial responders at 0.1-3.0 mg/kg.

For this clone: Its antigen remains unknown.

Here immunoSEQ multiplex PCR was the method, and the copy in TCRdb shows in-frame clones only, minus some. This table holds tens of thousands of clones, around 86% found once. Trimming took off 5 bases at V and 2 bases at J, with 12 bases between the two ends. The CDR3 is 14 residues long. The germline V gene encodes CDR1 MNHNS and CDR2 SASEGT. The source is an adult with an advanced solid tumor such as melanoma, head and neck, liver or kidney cancer. The chain employs TRBV6-1 and TRBJ2-5, with D possibly matching TRBD2 (5 bases). Sequenced here: CD4+ or CD8+ T cells sorted from blood, sampled in a trial of the OX40 agonist ivuxolimab. CDR3 amino acids: CASSWVAPQETQYF. The CDR3 DNA follows: TGTGCCAGCAGTTGGGTAGCGCCTCAAGAGACCCAGTACTTC.